A selection of T cell receptor beta chains follows, all from one sample in a study of shared clonotypes between healthy human individuals. The assay was immunoSEQ multiplex PCR, and TCRdb's table has in-frame clones only and misses some. The sample lists hundreds of thousands of clones, 70% to 80% occurring once. The sequenced material came from PBMCs. These receptors came from a woman aged 40 to 55 in good health. Some clones in this sample may be carry-over from other donors' samples. The CDR3 runs from the conserved cysteine through the conserved F or W. The order of the fields is D gene, V gene, clone size, J gene, CDR3 protein, CDR3 DNA. A D gene is named only where the DNA matches it firmly. Clone size, where shown, is once, few, many, or a class for clones that have expanded.

TRBD1	TRBV28	few	TRBJ1-2	CASSVNRGPLYGYTF	TGTGCCAGCAGTGTCAATAGGGGGCCCCTCTATGGCTACACCTTC
-	TRBV27	-	TRBJ2-7	CASSLYGQLSGQYF	TGTGCCAGCAGTTTATACGGTCAACTATCGGGGCAGTACTTC
TRBD1	TRBV7-2	-	TRBJ1-2	CASSPTGPYGYTF	TGTGCCAGCAGCCCGACAGGGCCTTATGGCTACACCTTC
TRBD1	TRBV5-4	-	TRBJ2-5	CASSFPDRGRQETQYF	TGTGCCAGCAGCTTCCCGGACAGGGGTCGGCAAGAGACCCAGTACTTC
TRBD2	TRBV19	many	TRBJ2-7	CASSIPGLAYEQYF	TGTGCCAGTAGTATACCGGGACTAGCCTACGAGCAGTACTTC
TRBD1	TRBV5-1	once	TRBJ1-5	CASSSDGQGNQPQHF	TGCGCCAGCAGCTCGGACGGACAGGGCAATCAGCCCCAGCATTTT
TRBD1	TRBV18	-	TRBJ1-4	CASSPDRAATNEKLFF	TGTGCCAGCTCACCAGACAGGGCCGCAACTAATGAAAAACTGTTTTTT
TRBD1	TRBV7-9	few	TRBJ2-7	CASSTGGGRSWDEQYF	TGTGCCAGCAGTACAGGGGGCGGGAGATCATGGGACGAGCAGTACTTC
-	TRBV7-3	-	TRBJ2-1	CASSPSGTSYNEQFF	TGTGCCAGCAGCCCCAGCGGGACATCCTACAATGAGCAGTTCTTC
TRBD2	TRBV5-1	-	TRBJ2-2	CASSSLGRVDTGELFF	TGCGCCAGCAGCTCCCTGGGGAGGGTTGACACCGGGGAGCTGTTTTTT
-	TRBV5-4	many	TRBJ2-6	CASSLRSSGANVLTF	TGTGCCAGCAGCTTGCGCAGCTCTGGGGCCAACGTCCTGACTTTC
TRBD1	TRBV4-2	-	TRBJ1-2	CASSHDRTGGYGYTF	TGTGCCAGCAGCCACGACAGGACAGGGGGATATGGCTACACCTTC
-	TRBV28	-	TRBJ2-1	CASSLFGSGEQFF	TGTGCCAGCAGTTTATTTGGGTCCGGGGAGCAGTTCTTC
-	TRBV28	few	TRBJ1-1	CASRRPVGGAGRTEAFF	TGTGCCAGCAGACGTCCTGTGGGGGGGGCAGGGCGTACTGAAGCTTTCTTT
-	TRBV18	-	TRBJ1-2	CASSYQGPTLDGYTF	TGTGCCAGCTCATATCAGGGACCTACACTGGATGGCTACACCTTC
TRBD2	TRBV9	many	TRBJ2-5	CASSVGLAGLQETQYF	TGTGCCAGCAGCGTGGGACTAGCGGGATTACAAGAGACCCAGTACTTC
-	TRBV15	-	TRBJ2-5	CATSRDLATQETQYF	TGTGCCACCAGCAGAGATCTAGCGACCCAAGAGACCCAGTACTTC
TRBD1	TRBV6-1	-	TRBJ1-2	CASSGTGGYYGYTF	TGTGCCAGCAGTGGCACAGGGGGTTATTATGGCTACACCTTC
TRBD2	TRBV27	-	TRBJ2-1	CASTRGTSGNSEQFF	TGTGCCAGCACCCGCGGGACTAGCGGGAATTCTGAGCAGTTCTTC
-	TRBV11-2	-	TRBJ2-5	CASSLSTVRGGETQYF	TGTGCCAGCAGCTTATCGACAGTCAGGGGAGGAGAGACCCAGTACTTC
-	TRBV4-2	-	TRBJ2-1	CASSQGGGSSYNEQFF	TGTGCCAGCAGCCAAGGTGGCGGAAGCTCCTACAATGAGCAGTTCTTC
TRBD1	TRBV7-9	-	TRBJ1-1	CASRRTGAEAFF	TGTGCCAGCAGACGTACAGGGGCCGAAGCTTTCTTT
-	TRBV18	-	TRBJ2-3	CASQTRAGADTQYF	TGTGCCAGTCAAACCAGGGCCGGCGCGGATACGCAGTATTTT
TRBD1	TRBV5-1	-	TRBJ2-2	CASSQQGAPDTGELFF	TGCGCCAGCAGCCAACAGGGGGCGCCGGACACCGGGGAGCTGTTTTTT
-	TRBV30	-	TRBJ2-7	CAWSAAYEQYF	TGTGCCTGGAGTGCTGCCTACGAGCAGTACTTC
-	TRBV9	-	TRBJ2-2	CASSVLADTTGELFF	TGTGCCAGCAGCGTGCTGGCGGATACAACCGGGGAGCTGTTTTTT
TRBD2	TRBV14	-	TRBJ2-7	CASGRGSSYEQYF	TGTGCCAGCGGGAGGGGTAGCTCCTACGAGCAGTACTTC
TRBD2	TRBV18	-	TRBJ2-1	CASSPYGLAGRDEQFF	TGTGCCAGCTCACCATACGGACTAGCGGGTAGAGATGAGCAGTTCTTC
TRBD2	TRBV28	once	TRBJ2-2	CASSLGPRLAGVPGELFF	TGTGCCAGCAGTTTAGGCCCCCGACTAGCGGGAGTTCCCGGGGAGCTGTTTTTT
-	TRBV7-2	-	TRBJ2-3	CASSSSEEADTQYF	TGTGCCAGCAGCTCTAGCGAGGAGGCAGATACGCAGTATTTT
TRBD2	TRBV4-1	-	TRBJ2-1	CASSPKTGLAGGPYNEQFF	TGCGCCAGCAGCCCCAAAACTGGACTAGCGGGAGGGCCCTACAATGAGCAGTTCTTC
TRBD2	TRBV7-2	-	TRBJ2-1	CASSPARGGSYNEQFF	TGTGCCAGCAGCCCCGCCCGGGGCGGGAGCTACAATGAGCAGTTCTTC
-	TRBV5-1	-	TRBJ2-3	CASGTWSEGTDTQYF	TGCGCCAGCGGAACATGGTCAGAAGGCACAGATACGCAGTATTTT
TRBD2	TRBV2	many	TRBJ2-3	CASSKGREGGPDTQYF	TGTGCCAGCAGTAAGGGGCGGGAGGGGGGTCCCGATACGCAGTATTTT
TRBD1	TRBV7-3	once	TRBJ2-3	CASSLDAGGIDTQYF	TGTGCCAGCAGCTTAGATGCAGGGGGCATCGATACGCAGTATTTT
-	TRBV28	-	TRBJ1-2	CASSPRGMGNYGYTF	TGTGCCAGCAGTCCCAGGGGCATGGGTAACTATGGCTACACCTTC
-	TRBV2	-	TRBJ2-2	CASSVASAGELFF	TGTGCCAGCAGTGTGGCTAGCGCCGGGGAGCTGTTTTTT
-	TRBV7-9	-	TRBJ1-4	CASSLGWTVLDEKLFF	TGTGCCAGCAGCTTAGGGTGGACAGTTTTAGATGAAAAACTGTTTTTT
-	TRBV20-1	few	TRBJ2-4	CSARPRHIQYF	TGCAGTGCTAGGCCGCGACACATTCAGTACTTC
TRBD2	TRBV28	once	TRBJ2-2	CASSSTSGTFGELFF	TGTGCCAGCAGTTCGACTAGCGGGACATTCGGGGAGCTGTTTTTT
TRBD2	TRBV5-4	-	TRBJ2-1	CASRPISGRASSYNEQFF	TGTGCCAGCAGACCTATTAGCGGGAGGGCCAGCTCCTACAATGAGCAGTTCTTC
-	TRBV14	-	TRBJ2-7	CASSQALGPYEQYF	TGTGCCAGCAGCCAAGCACTAGGGCCGTACGAGCAGTACTTC